These 16 T cell receptor beta chains were sequenced from one sample in a study of beta chain features in type 1 diabetes. The entirety of the isolated RNA underwent reverse transcription, so expressed TCRB transcripts were sequenced. Produced via immunoSEQ multiplex PCR; TCRdb's table is partial and in-frame only. The sample has hundreds of thousands of clones, around a sixth seen once; the top ten hold 0.07% to 0.095%. The source material was naive CD4+ T cells from blood. The receptors were gathered from a man between 18 and 35 years old in good health.

The chain recombines TRBV5-1 with TRBJ1-1; D is uncertain. The CDR3 length is 11 residues. Germline V gene lookup returns CDR1 SGHRS and CDR2 YFSETQ. The ends were cut back, 7 bases at V and 0 bases at J, with 4 bases in the middle. Here the CDR3 DNA reads TGCGCCAGCCGAATGAACACTGAAGCTTTCTTT. This sequence encodes CASRMNTEAFF.

The table lists this clone with a few counts. The chain carries TRBV4-2 and TRBJ1-5; D remains ambiguous. Germline CDR1 and CDR2: LGHNA and YNFKEQ. Trimming shortened V by 3 bases and J by 4 bases, and 7 bases separated the two germline ends. The CDR3 is made up of 13 amino acids. The CDR3 DNA sequence: TGTGCCAGCAGCCACAACGAGAATCAGCCCCAGCATTTT. This gives the protein CASSHNENQPQHF.

The table lists this clone with a few counts. V is TRBV2 and J is TRBJ1-1; TRBD1 matches 7 bases. J gave up 5 bases and V 2 bases, and 5 bases lay outside the gene matches. This CDR3 contains 14 residues. The germline CDR1 and CDR2 sequences are SNHLY and FYNNEI. The CDR3 protein is CASSEQGVRTEAFF. As DNA, the CDR3 is TGTGCCAGCAGTGAACAGGGGGTTCGGACTGAAGCTTTCTTT.

The V call is TRBV4-1, the J call TRBJ1-2; 7 nucleotides line up with TRBD1. The CDR3 is 16 residues long. The trim removed 5 bases at V and 4 bases at J, leaving 13 bases unmatched. The germline gives CDR1 MGHRA, CDR2 YSYEKL. CDR3 sequence reads: CASSTPGQRKTYGYTF. In nucleotides, the CDR3 is TGCGCCAGCAGCACTCCGGGACAGAGAAAAACCTATGGCTACACCTTC.

This clone was picked up a small number of times. The rearrangement links TRBV7-2 to TRBJ2-7, with TRBD1 matching 7 bases. CDR1 is SGHTA and CDR2 is FQGNSA in the germline V gene. The CDR3 has 12 residues. The ends lost 8 bases at V and 8 bases at J; junction bases unmatched: 9. CDR3 coding DNA: TGTGCCAGCGAGGGGGCAGACATCAAGCAGTACTTC. This codes for CASEGADIKQYF.

V gene TRBV9 combines with J gene TRBJ2-7; 14 bases are a match to TRBD2. V lost 0 bases to trimming and J lost 0 bases; unmatched junction nucleotides: 5. The CDR3 runs to 18 residues. CDR1 is SGDLS, CDR2 YYNGEE, per germline. The CDR3 sequence is CASSVGTSGRPFSYEQYF. The CDR3 nucleotides read TGTGCCAGCAGCGTAGGGACTAGCGGGAGGCCATTCTCCTACGAGCAGTACTTC.

The genes are TRBV6-1 and TRBJ2-7, with a possible D match to TRBD1 (5 bases). Looked up from germline, CDR1 is MNHNS and CDR2 is SASEGT. The V gene lost 2 bases and the J gene lost 6 bases, with 11 bases spanning the gap. The CDR3 is 13 amino acids. This CDR3 reads CASSEIVGVEQYF. Here the CDR3 DNA reads TGTGCCAGCAGTGAAATTGTAGGGGTCGAGCAGTACTTC.

V gene TRBV7-9 combines with J gene TRBJ1-2; 12 positions match TRBD1. V shed 9 bases, J shed 8 bases, and the junction held 10 bases outside the gene matches. Germline V CDR1 and CDR2: SEHNR, FQNEAQ (reference sequence). The CDR3 covers 14 residues. The CDR3, as DNA: TGTGCCAGTCTACCGGGACAGGGGGCGCAGGGCTACACCTTC. This sequence encodes CASLPGQGAQGYTF. The full variable domain, completed using reference TRBV7-9 and TRBJ1-2, is DTGVSQNPRHKITKRGQNVTFRCDPISEHNRLYWYRQTLGQGPEFLTYFQNEAQLEKSRLLSDRFSAERPKGSFSTLEIQRTEQGDSAMYLCASLPGQGAQGYTFGSGTRLTVV.

This clone was observed a few times. This chain uses TRBV18 with TRBJ2-5, with D uncertain. CDR1 and CDR2 (germline): KGHSH, LQKENI. This CDR3 is built from 16 residues. V lost 0 bases and J 3 bases, leaving 14 bases between the germline ends. CDR3 protein: CASSPPPSVSKETQYF. CDR3 nucleotide sequence: TGTGCCAGCTCACCACCGCCCAGCGTATCCAAAGAGACCCAGTACTTC.

This chain joins TRBV20-1 and TRBJ2-1; D possibly corresponds to TRBD1 (6 bases). The CDR3 extends over 10 amino acids. V was shortened by 8 bases and J by 7 bases, with 9 bases between the two germline ends. Germline assignment: CDR1 DFQATT and CDR2 SNEGSKA (reference sequence). The CDR3 nucleotides are TGCAGTCCGCAGGGGAATGAGCAGTTCTTC. Its translation is CSPQGNEQFF.

The chain employs TRBV18 and TRBJ1-2, with D unresolved. CDR3 length: 14 amino acids. Germline lookup yields CDR1 KGHSH and CDR2 LQKENI. The V gene lost 2 bases and the J gene lost 4 bases, with 11 bases spanning the gap. The CDR3, as DNA: TGTGCCAGCTCACCAATTAACATCGGCTATGGCTACACCTTC. It yields the protein CASSPINIGYGYTF.

This clone was seen a handful of times. The gene calls are TRBV21-1 and TRBJ2-7; the table's D call of TRBD1 was not tested on the DNA. TRBV21-1 is tagged as a pseudogene. The CDR3 runs 15 residues. The CDR3: CASSDRTGCPYEQYF. CDR3 bases: TGTGCCAGCAGTGATCGGACAGGGTGTCCCTACGAGCAGTACTTC.

This clone has only a few counts. The rearrangement uses TRBV9 and TRBJ2-5; D may be TRBD2 (6 bases). Deletions cut 3 bases from V and 1 base from J, with 16 bases between. Germline CDR1 and CDR2: SGDLS and YYNGEE. The CDR3 sequence is 16 residues long. CDR3: CASSEGLGAGQETQYF. The CDR3 bases are TGTGCCAGCAGCGAGGGACTCGGCGCGGGCCAAGAGACCCAGTACTTC.

This clone was recorded a few times. The chain is built from TRBV5-4 and TRBJ1-2, with a weak D call TRBD1 (5 bases). Germline V CDR1 and CDR2: SGHNT, YYREEE (reference sequence). The CDR3 spans 17 residues. The germline V and J ends were trimmed by 1 base and 1 base, with 17 bases remaining between them. The DNA of the CDR3 is TGTGCCAGCAGCTTGTCGATGGGGCAGTCTCTTAACTATGGCTACACCTTC. Translation: CASSLSMGQSLNYGYTF.

This clone was observed a handful of times. The chain combines TRBV2 with TRBJ1-2; D possibly corresponds to TRBD1 (5 bases). The V end was cut by 7 bases, the J end by 7 bases, with 16 bases between. The CDR3 consists of 13 residues. Germline V gene lookup returns CDR1 SNHLY and CDR2 FYNNEI. This CDR3 reads CASTRDLMVGYTF. The CDR3 DNA follows: TGTGCCAGCACTAGGGACCTAATGGTTGGCTACACCTTC.

The sample holds a few counts of this clone. The DNA of the CDR3 is TGTGCCTGGAGCGGGGCGGGGGTTAGGAACGAGCAGTACTTC. It codes for CAWSGAGVRNEQYF. The chain recombines TRBV30 with TRBJ2-7; 7 positions agree with TRBD2. The germline V gene encodes CDR1 GTSNPN and CDR2 SVGIG (reference sequence). This CDR3 region has 14 residues. The V gene end was trimmed by 3 bases and the J gene end by 5 bases; junction bases not matched to a gene: 10.